A single T cell receptor (beta chain) is shown here with its context. The time point was: pretreatment peripheral blood. TCRdb keeps only in-frame clones here, not all; method: immunoSEQ multiplex PCR. The table includes tens of thousands of clones, roughly nine tenths detected once. This specimen belongs to a study of PD-L1 blockade in urothelial cancer. Trimming stripped 4 bases from V and 2 bases from J, with 12 bases between. Germline CDR1 and CDR2: SGHDT and YYEEEE. This CDR3 comprises 14 residues. Sequencing was performed on PBMCs, taken around atezolizumab (anti-PD-L1) treatment. This chain connects TRBV5-6 to TRBJ1-2; D remains unclear. This clonotype originated in a woman of 80 years or more with urothelial cancer. In nucleotides, the CDR3 is TGTGCCAGCAGCAACACGAGGTGGAACTATGGCTACACCTTC. Protein sequence: CASSNTRWNYGYTF.